This T cell receptor (beta chain) appears in the sequencing data of a study of blood T cell repertoires in COVID-19 (TCRdb year 2020). About the investigation overall: Samples covering the acute and convalescent phases of COVID-19 were provided by collaborators in the United States, Italy and Spain. The prospective study material was composed of cDNA or gDNA derived from T cells, B-cell-depleted T cells, or PBMCs. Deeply sampled blood TCRbeta repertoires from subjects exposed to, actively infected with, or recovered from COVID-19 were included in the dataset. The repertoires were released in a freely available public database meant as a resource for research on the immune response to SARS-CoV-2. Samples were obtained from the ongoing ImmuneRACE study (first 160 participants) and from some 1,200 subjects provided by 6 global collaborators. A de-identified subject ID, COVID-19 status, age in years and sex were almost always included in the sample metadata. Where available, HLA class I and class II types were taken from metadata supplied by the sample provider and were not determined by assay-based typing.

CDR1 MNHEY and CDR2 SVGAGI were looked up in the germline V gene. Relative to germline, V is missing 2 bases and J is missing 4 bases, with 7 bases of the junction outside any gene match. The CDR3 runs 15 residues from the cysteine to the phenylalanine. Here the CDR3 DNA is all that survives: 45 bases in frame from base 1. For this clone: The target of this receptor is not known. Base-call qualities are not available, and no considerably larger clone is one nucleotide away.

TCRbeta CDR3 regions were amplified from genomic DNA by means of the immunoSEQ Assay, a bias-controlled multiplex PCR. Regarding the original processing steps: The number of nucleated cells in each sample was estimated by amplification of reference gene primers within the assay. To quantify the absolute abundance of each unique TCRbeta CDR3 rearrangement, sequence reads were collapsed and filtered. Productive Simpson clonality was computed per sample as the square root of Simpson's diversity index over productive rearrangements. The source is immuneACCESS, and TCRdb retained only in-frame sequences with V and J called. Part of the clones is not carried over; for the studies checked, unresolved V genes explain less than half of this, and the remainder is unexplained. V and J calls and clone size are as listed in that table; D and trimming were resolved from the DNA. The sample table records approximately 190,000 clones; 70% to 90% of these occur just once. The top ten hold roughly 5.5% of the sample.

Summary of the overall study and its limitations: Clinical and demographic metadata were provided uncurated, with the amount varying by source and participant.

The collaborating institutions used their own protocols to collect whole blood in K2EDTA tubes. For TCRbeta analysis, collaborator samples were shipped as frozen whole blood, as isolated PBMCs, or as DNA extracted from either sample type. This TCR was recovered from a man aged 40-49 years with active or convalescent COVID-19. Sequencing input: peripheral blood. The chain joins TRBV6-5 to TRBJ1-1; a stretch of 7 junction bases matches TRBD1. Here is the DNA: TGTGCCAGCAGTTACCGGGACAGTGTACCCACTGAAGCTTTCTTT. Its protein is CASSYRDSVPTEAFF.